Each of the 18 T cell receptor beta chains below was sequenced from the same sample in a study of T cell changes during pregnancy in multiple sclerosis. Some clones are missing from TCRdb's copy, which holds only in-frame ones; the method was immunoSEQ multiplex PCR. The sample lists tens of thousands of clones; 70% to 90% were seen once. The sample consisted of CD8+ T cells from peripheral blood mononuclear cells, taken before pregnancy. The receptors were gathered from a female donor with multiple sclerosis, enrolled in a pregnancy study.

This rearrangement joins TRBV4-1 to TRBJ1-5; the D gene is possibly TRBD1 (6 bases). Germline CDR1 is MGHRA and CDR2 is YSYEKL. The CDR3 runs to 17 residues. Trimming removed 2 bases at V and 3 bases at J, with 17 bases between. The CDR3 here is CASSQPTGQTNNQPQHF. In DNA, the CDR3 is TGCGCCAGCAGCCAACCTACCGGACAGACGAACAATCAGCCCCAGCATTTT.

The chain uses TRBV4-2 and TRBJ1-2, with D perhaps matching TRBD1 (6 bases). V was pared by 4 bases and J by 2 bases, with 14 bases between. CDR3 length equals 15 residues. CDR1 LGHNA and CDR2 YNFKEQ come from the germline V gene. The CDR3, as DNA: TGTGCCAGCAGCCCCCGTGCGGGGGCCAACTATGGCTACACCTTC. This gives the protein CASSPRAGANYGYTF.

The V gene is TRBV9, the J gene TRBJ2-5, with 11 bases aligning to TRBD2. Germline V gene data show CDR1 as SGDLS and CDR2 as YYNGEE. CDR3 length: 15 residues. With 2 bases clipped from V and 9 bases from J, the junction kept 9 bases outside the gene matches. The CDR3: CASSVPPGLAVPQYF. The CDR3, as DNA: TGTGCCAGCAGCGTCCCTCCGGGACTAGCGGTCCCCCAGTACTTC.

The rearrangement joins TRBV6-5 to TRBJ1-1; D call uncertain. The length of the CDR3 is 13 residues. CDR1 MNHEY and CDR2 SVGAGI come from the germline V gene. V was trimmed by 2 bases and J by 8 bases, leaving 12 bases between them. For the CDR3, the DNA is TGTGCCAGCAGTTACACAGAGTCGGTAGAAGCTTTCTTT. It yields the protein CASSYTESVEAFF.

The CDR3 loop is CASSAGTNTEAFF. CDR3 coding DNA: TGCGCCAGCAGCGCGGGGACGAACACTGAAGCTTTCTTT. This chain links TRBV5-1 with TRBJ1-1, with D maybe TRBD1 (5 bases). The CDR3 sequence is 13 residues long. V was clipped by 4 bases and J by 1 base, with 8 bases between them. CDR1 is SGHRS and CDR2 is YFSETQ in the germline V gene.

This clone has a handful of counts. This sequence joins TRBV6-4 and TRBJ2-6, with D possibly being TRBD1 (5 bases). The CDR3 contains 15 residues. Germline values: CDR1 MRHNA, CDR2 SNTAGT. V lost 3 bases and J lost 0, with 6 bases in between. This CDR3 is CASSEGVSGANVLTF. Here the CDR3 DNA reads TGTGCCAGCAGTGAAGGGGTCTCTGGGGCCAACGTCCTGACTTTC.

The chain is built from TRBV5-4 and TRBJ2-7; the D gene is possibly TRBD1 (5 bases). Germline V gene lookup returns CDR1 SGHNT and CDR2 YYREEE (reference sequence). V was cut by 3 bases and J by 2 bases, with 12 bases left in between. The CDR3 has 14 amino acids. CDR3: CASSSLDSTYEQYF. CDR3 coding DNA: TGTGCCAGCAGCTCGTTAGACAGCACCTACGAGCAGTACTTC.

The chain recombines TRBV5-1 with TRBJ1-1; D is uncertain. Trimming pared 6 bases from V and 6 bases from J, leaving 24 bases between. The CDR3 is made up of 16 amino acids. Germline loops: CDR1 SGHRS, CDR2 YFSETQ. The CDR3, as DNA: TGCGCCAGCACCAGATCCCGTGGAGGACTACGCTCTGAAGCTTTCTTT. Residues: CASTRSRGGLRSEAFF.

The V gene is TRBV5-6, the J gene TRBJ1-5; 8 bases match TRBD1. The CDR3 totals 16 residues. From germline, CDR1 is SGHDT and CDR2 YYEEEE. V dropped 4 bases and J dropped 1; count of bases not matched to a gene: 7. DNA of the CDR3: TGTGCCAGCAGCCAGGGACAGGTTCGGAGCAATCAGCCCCAGCATTTT. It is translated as CASSQGQVRSNQPQHF. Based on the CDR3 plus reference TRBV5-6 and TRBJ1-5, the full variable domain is DAGVTQSPTHLIKTRGQQVTLRCSPKSGHDTVSWYQQALGQGPQFIFQYYEEEERQRGNFPDRFSGHQFPNYSSELNVNALLLGDSALYLCASSQGQVRSNQPQHFGDGTRLSIL.

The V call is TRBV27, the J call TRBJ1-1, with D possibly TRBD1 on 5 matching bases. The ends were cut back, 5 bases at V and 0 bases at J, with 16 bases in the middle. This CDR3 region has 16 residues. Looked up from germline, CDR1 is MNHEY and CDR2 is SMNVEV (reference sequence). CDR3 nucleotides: TGTGCCAGCAGTCTCACCGCAGGGCCCTTGAACACTGAAGCTTTCTTT. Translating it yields CASSLTAGPLNTEAFF.

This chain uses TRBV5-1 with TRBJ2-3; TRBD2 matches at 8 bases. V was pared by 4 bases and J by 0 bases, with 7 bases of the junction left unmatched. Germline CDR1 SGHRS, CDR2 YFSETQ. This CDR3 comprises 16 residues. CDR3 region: CASSVLAGLSTDTQYF. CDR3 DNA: TGCGCCAGCAGCGTGTTAGCGGGGCTAAGCACAGATACGCAGTATTTT.

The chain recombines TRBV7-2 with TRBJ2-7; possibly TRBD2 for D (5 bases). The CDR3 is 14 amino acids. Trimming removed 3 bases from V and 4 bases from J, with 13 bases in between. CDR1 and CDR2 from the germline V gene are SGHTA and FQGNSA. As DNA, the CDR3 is TGTGCCAGCAGCTTTGGCCTAAGGGAGTACGAGCAGTACTTC. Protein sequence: CASSFGLREYEQYF.

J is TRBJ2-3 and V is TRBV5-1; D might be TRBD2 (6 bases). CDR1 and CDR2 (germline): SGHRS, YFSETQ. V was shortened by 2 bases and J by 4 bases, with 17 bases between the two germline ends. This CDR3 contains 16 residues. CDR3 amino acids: CASSFEGLSGADTQYF. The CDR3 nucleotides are TGCGCCAGCAGCTTTGAGGGACTGTCGGGGGCAGATACGCAGTATTTT.

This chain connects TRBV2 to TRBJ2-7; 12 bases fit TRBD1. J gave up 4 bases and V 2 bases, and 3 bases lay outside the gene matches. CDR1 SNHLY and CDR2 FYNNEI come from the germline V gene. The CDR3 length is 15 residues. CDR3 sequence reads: CASSELGQGAYEQYF. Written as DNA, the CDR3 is TGTGCCAGCAGTGAATTGGGACAGGGGGCGTACGAGCAGTACTTC.

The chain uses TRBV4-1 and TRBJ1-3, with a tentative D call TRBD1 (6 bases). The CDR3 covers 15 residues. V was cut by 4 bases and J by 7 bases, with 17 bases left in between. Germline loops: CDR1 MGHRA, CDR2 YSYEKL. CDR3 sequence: CASSRSQGRGNTIYF. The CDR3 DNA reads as TGCGCCAGCAGCCGTTCACAGGGAAGGGGGAACACCATATATTTT.

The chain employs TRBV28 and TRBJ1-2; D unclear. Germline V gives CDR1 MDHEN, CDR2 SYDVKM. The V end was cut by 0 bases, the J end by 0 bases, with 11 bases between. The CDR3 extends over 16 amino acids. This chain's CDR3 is CASSLWSKGANYGYTF. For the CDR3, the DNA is TGTGCCAGCAGTTTATGGTCCAAGGGAGCTAACTATGGCTACACCTTC.

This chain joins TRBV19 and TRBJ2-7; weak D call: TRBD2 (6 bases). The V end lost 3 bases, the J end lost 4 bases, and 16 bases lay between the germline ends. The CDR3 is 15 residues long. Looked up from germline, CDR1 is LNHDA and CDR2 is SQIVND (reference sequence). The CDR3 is CASSIEAGAGYEQYF. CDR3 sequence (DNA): TGTGCCAGTAGTATTGAGGCAGGAGCGGGTTACGAGCAGTACTTC.

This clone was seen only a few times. The DNA for the CDR3 is TGTGCCAGCAGCCAAGAGGGTAGCGGGCGCACTAATGAGCAGTTCTTC. It yields the protein CASSQEGSGRTNEQFF. The V call is TRBV4-2, the J call TRBJ2-1; 7 nucleotides align to TRBD2. V gave up 0 bases and J gave up 7 bases; unmatched junction bases: 9. This CDR3 region has 16 residues. Germline CDR1 is LGHNA and CDR2 is YNFKEQ.